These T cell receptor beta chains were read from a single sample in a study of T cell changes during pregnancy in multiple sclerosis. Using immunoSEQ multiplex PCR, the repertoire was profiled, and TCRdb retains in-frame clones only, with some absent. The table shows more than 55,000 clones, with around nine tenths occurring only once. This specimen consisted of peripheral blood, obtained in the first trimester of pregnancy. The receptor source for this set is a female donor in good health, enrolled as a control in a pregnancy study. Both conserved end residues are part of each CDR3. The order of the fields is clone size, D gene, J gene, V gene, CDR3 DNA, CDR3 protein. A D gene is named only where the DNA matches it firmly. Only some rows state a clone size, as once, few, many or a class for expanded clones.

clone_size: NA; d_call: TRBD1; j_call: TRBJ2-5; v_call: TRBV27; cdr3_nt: TGTGCCAGCAGTTTGACAGGGCGTAAAGAGACCCAGTACTTC; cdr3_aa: CASSLTGRKETQYF
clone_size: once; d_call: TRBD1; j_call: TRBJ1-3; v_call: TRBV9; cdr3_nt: TGTGCCAGCAGCCTATTACAGGGGAATGGAAACACCATATATTTT; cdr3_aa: CASSLLQGNGNTIYF
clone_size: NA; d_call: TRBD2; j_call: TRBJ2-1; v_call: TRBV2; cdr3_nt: TGTGCCAGCAGTGAAGGGGTTGGTAGCGGGAGGGAGGGTGAGCAGTTCTTC; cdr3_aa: CASSEGVGSGREGEQFF
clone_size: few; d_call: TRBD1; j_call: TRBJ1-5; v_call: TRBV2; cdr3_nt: TGTGCCAGCAGTGGACTCGACAGGGACGGTCAGCCCCAGCATTTT; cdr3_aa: CASSGLDRDGQPQHF
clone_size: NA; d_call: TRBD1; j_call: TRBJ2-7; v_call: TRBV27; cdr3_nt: TGTGCCAGCAGTTCCTCCGGGACAGGGCCCTACGAGCAGTACTTC; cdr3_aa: CASSSSGTGPYEQYF
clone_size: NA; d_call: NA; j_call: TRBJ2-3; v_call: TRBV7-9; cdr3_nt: TGTGCCAGCAGCTTGCAGGCAGATACGCAGTATTTT; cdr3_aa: CASSLQADTQYF
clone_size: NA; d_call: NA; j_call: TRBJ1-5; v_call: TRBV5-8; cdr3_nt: TGTGCCAGCAGCTTGCGGGACACCTACTATAGCAATCAGCCCCAGCATTTT; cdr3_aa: CASSLRDTYYSNQPQHF
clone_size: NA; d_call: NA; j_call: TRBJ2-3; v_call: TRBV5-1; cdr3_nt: TGCGCCAGCAGCTTACGACAGCAGGCAGATACGCAGTATTTT; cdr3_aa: CASSLRQQADTQYF
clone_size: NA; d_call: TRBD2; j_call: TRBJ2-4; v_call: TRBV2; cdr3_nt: TGTGCCAGCAGTGAAGCCGGCGCGGGAGGTACCAAAAACATTCAGTACTTC; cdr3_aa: CASSEAGAGGTKNIQYF
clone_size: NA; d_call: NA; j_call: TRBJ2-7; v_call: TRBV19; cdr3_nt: TGTGCCAGTAGTATGACAGAAGTCTACGAGCAGTACTTC; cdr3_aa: CASSMTEVYEQYF
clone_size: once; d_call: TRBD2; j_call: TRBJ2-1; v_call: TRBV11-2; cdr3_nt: TGTGCCAGCAGCCGGCGGGGGACCTACAATGAGCAGTTCTTC; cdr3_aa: CASSRRGTYNEQFF
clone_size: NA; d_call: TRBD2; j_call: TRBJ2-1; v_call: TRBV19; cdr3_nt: TGTGCCAGTAGTATCTCGGGAGGGCCTAACAATGAGCAGTTCTTC; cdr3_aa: CASSISGGPNNEQFF
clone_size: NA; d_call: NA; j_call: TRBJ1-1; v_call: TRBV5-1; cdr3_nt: TGCGCCAGCAGGGAGGGTAGCACTGAAGCTTTCTTT; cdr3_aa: CASREGSTEAFF
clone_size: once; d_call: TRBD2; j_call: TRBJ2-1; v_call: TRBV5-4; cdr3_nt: TGTGCCAGCAGCTTGAAGAGGGAGGGCCGCGATGAGCAGTTCTTC; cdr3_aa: CASSLKREGRDEQFF
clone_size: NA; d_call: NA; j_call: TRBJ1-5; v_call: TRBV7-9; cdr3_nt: TGTGCCAGCAGCATGGGCTATCAGCCCCAGCATTTT; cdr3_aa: CASSMGYQPQHF
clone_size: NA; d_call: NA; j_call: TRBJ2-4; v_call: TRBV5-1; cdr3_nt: TGCGCCAGCAGCGGCGGACTGGGCCTAGCCAAAAACATTCAGTACTTC; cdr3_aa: CASSGGLGLAKNIQYF
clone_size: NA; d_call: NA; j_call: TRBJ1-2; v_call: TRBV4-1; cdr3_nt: TGCGCCAGCAGCCAGACGACAGACTATGGCTACACCTTC; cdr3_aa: CASSQTTDYGYTF
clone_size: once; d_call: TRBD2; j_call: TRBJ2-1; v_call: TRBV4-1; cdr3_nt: TGCGCCAGCAGCCAAGATGGGGAGGGACTAGCGGAATACAATGAGCAGTTCTTC; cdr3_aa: CASSQDGEGLAEYNEQFF
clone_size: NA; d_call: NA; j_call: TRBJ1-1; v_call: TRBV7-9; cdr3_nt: TGTGCCAGCAGCAGAAGAGGGGGTCCAGGGAACACTGAAGCTTTCTTT; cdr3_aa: CASSRRGGPGNTEAFF
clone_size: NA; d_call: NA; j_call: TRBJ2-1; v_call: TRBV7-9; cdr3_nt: TGTGCCAGCAGCTTATATCAGGGTGAGCAGTTCTTC; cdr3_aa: CASSLYQGEQFF
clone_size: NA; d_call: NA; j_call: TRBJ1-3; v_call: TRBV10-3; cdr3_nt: TGTGCCATCTGTCCGGAGGAAGGAAACACCATATATTTT; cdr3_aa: CAICPEEGNTIYF
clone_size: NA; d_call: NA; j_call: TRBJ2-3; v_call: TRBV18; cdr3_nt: TGTGCCAGCTCAGGACAGACCACAGATACGCAGTATTTT; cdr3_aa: CASSGQTTDTQYF
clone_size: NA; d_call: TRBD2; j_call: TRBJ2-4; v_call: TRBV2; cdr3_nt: TGTGCCAGCAGTGAGGCCGTAGCGGGATCCAAAAACATTCAGTACTTC; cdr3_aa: CASSEAVAGSKNIQYF
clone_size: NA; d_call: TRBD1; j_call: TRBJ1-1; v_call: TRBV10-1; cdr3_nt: TGCGCCAGCAGTGAGTCCCTAGTGACAGGGGCGGACACTGAAGCTTTCTTT; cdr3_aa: CASSESLVTGADTEAFF
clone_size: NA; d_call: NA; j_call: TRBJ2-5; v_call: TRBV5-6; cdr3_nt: TGTGCCAGCAGCTTGCAGGGTCCGATGGAGACCCAGTACTTC; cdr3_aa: CASSLQGPMETQYF
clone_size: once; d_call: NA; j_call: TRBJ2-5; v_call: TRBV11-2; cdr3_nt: TGTGCCAGCAGCTTATTTGGCGGGATTGGGGAGACCCAGTACTTC; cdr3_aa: CASSLFGGIGETQYF
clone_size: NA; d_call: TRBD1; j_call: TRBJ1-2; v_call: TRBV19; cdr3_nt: TGTGCCAGTAGACTCTCCATCGGACAGGCCTCTAACTATGGCTACACCTTC; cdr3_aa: CASRLSIGQASNYGYTF
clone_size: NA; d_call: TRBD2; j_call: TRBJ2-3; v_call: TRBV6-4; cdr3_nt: TGTGCCAGCAGCGACCAGGCGGGAGGGTCTGCAGATACGCAGTATTTT; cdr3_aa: CASSDQAGGSADTQYF